The entry below gives a single T cell receptor (beta chain) sequence along with its context. Its cognate antigen is unknown. The record originates from a study of vaccination and CD4 T cells after COVID-19. Study as a whole: Stimulation used overlapping spike peptides from SARS-CoV-2, HCoV-NL63, HCoV-OC43 and HCoV-229E.

The V gene's germline CDR1 is MNHEY and CDR2 SVGEGT. The CDR3 is 16 amino acids. V was shortened by 5 bases and J by 1 base, with 18 bases between the two germline ends. Treatment reported: approximately 10-day PBMC culture with coronavirus spike peptide pools or control peptides (ViraFEST assay). PBMC cultures, at roughly 2.2 million cells per well, received approximately 10 IU/ml IL-2 and approximately 10 ug/ml peptide pools. Oncomine TCR Beta short-read sequencing was applied to DNA from cultured CD4+ T cells. One entry per CDR3 protein results from TCRdb running MiXCR on the PCR reads. The repertoire holds 15,000 to 20,000 distinct CDR3 sequences, with about 45% as singletons.

The sequence was obtained from a human donor who had recovered from COVID-19. The V call is TRBV6-2 or TRBV6-3, the J call TRBJ2-7; D is perhaps TRBD2 (6 bases). The source was CD4+ T cells from blood, cultured in vitro, collected after SARS-CoV-2 vaccination. As DNA, the CDR3 is TGTGCCAGCAGTCGTCCCGGAAGCGGGCTATCCTACGAGCAGTACTTC. It specifies CASSRPGSGLSYEQYF.